This T cell receptor beta chain was identified in a study of blood T cell repertoires in COVID-19. Study details: In each case, the material was cDNA or gDNA derived from T cells, B-cell-depleted T cells, or PBMCs.

How the authors handled the data: It was from reference gene primer amplification that nucleated cell counts were estimated. This table comes from immunoSEQ multiplex PCR, and its TCRdb copy is limited to in-frame clones, with some not included. That table is the source of V, J and clone size, and D and trimming were worked out from the DNA. Of some 90,000 clones in the sample, roughly nine tenths are singletons; the top ten hold approximately 5.2%. Germline lookup yields CDR1 SGHRS and CDR2 YFSETQ. The CDR3 contains 14 residues. Deletions cut 4 bases from V and 5 bases from J, with 15 bases between.

This rearrangement joins TRBV5-1 to TRBJ1-2; D is perhaps TRBD1 (5 bases). The sequence came from a woman over 75 with active COVID-19. Specimen: peripheral blood. The CDR3 is CASSRGVDWYGYTF. CDR3 DNA sequence: TGCGCCAGCAGCCGGGGGGTAGATTGGTATGGCTACACCTTC.